Shown below are 4 T cell receptor beta chains from a single sample sequenced in a study of prognosis after radiotherapy for stage I lung cancer. From genomic DNA, TCR beta CDR3 was amplified by two-round multiplex PCR. Each TRBV and TRBJ gene had its own primer in the first PCR round. TCRdb reprocessed the multiplex PCR reads via MiXCR and lists one record per CDR3 protein. Of more than 30,000 distinct CDR3 sequences in the sample, approximately 46% are singletons; the top ten hold 15%. The sequences come from PBMCs, collected before or after stereotactic body radiation therapy (not recorded which). All receptors derive from a donor aged 50 or older with non-small cell lung cancer.

Worth noting for this clonotype: A far more abundant clone sits one base away, making this likely a read error. The chain is built from TRBV6-9 and TRBJ1-4; D gene uncertain. CDR1 and CDR2 from the germline V gene are MNHGY and SVAAGI. The length of the CDR3 is 15 residues. This chain's CDR3 is CARSFSYGVNEKLFF. The DNA for the CDR3 is TGTGCCAGAAGTTTTAGTTATGGAGTTAATGAAAAACTGTTTTTT.

There are many counts of this clonotype. The genes are TRBV28 and TRBJ1-2; the D is unclear. With 4 bases removed from V and 6 bases from J, the gap between germline ends came to 18 bases. The germline V gene encodes CDR1 MDHEN and CDR2 SYDVKM. The CDR3 is 15 residues long. CDR3 coding DNA: TGTGCCAGCAGTTCATACCCCAATTCTGATAATGGCTACACCTTC. Translation gives CASSSYPNSDNGYTF.

This chain links TRBV20-1 with TRBJ1-1, with D hard to call. The ends were cut back, 2 bases at V and 4 bases at J, with 17 bases in the middle. The CDR3 extends over 15 amino acids. Germline CDR1 is DFQATT and CDR2 is SNEGSKA (reference sequence). The CDR3 loop reads CSARFPLMSSTEAFF. The DNA for the CDR3 is TGCAGTGCTAGATTCCCCCTGATGTCTTCCACTGAAGCTTTCTTT.

For this clonotype: One end of the junction fails to match germline, which may point to a read error. The chain employs TRBV28 and TRBJ1-2; 8 bases map to TRBD1. From germline, CDR1 is MDHEN and CDR2 SYDVKM. This CDR3 region has 16 residues. CDR3 residues: CANSLSDRGRRGGYTF. The CDR3 nucleotides are TGTGCCAACAGTTTATCCGACAGGGGTCGGAGGGGTGGCTACACCTTC.